This TCR beta chain derives from a study of CDR3 diversity in severe acne. MiXCR, run by TCRdb on the PCR reads, gives a single entry per CDR3 protein. The table has about 97,000 distinct CDR3 sequences, 51% seen once; the top ten hold around an eighth. The receptor was derived from a male donor with acne. The sequenced sample was blood.

CDR3 DNA sequence: TGCAGCATGACAGGGGAAGTTCAGCCCCAGCATTTT. Protein: CSMTGEVQPQHF. This chain joins TRBV29-1 and TRBJ1-5, with 8 bases identical to TRBD1. V shed 8 bases, J shed 6 bases, and the junction held 6 bases outside the gene matches. The germline gives CDR1 SQVTM, CDR2 ANQGSEA. The CDR3 runs to 12 residues.